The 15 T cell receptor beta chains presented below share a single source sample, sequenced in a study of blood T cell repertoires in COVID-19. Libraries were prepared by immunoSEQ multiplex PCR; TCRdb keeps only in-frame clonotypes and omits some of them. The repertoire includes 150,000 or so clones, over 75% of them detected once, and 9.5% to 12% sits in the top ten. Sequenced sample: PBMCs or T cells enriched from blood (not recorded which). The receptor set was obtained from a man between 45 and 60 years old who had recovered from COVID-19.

CDR3 in DNA: TGTGCCAGCCGCGGTTTGACAGGGGGTTCTACAGCGGATACGCAGTATTTT. Translation: CASRGLTGGSTADTQYF. V usage is TRBV27 and J usage is TRBJ2-3; 9 positions agree with TRBD1. V gave up 8 bases and J gave up 6 bases; unmatched junction bases: 18. CDR1 is MNHEY, CDR2 SMNVEV, per germline (reference sequence). This CDR3 contains 17 residues.

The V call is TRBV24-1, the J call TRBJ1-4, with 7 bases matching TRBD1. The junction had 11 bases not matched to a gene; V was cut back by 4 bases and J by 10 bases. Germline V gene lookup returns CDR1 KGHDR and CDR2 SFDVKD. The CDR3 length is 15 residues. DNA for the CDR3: TGTGCCACCAGTGACACAACAGGGGATCGGGGAAAACTGTTTTTT. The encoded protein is CATSDTTGDRGKLFF.

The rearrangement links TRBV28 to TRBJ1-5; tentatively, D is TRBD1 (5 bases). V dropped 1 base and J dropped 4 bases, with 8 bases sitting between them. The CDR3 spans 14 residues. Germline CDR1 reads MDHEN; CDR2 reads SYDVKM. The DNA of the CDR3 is TGTGCCAGCAGTTTATCAGGGACTAATCAGCCCCAGCATTTT. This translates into CASSLSGTNQPQHF.

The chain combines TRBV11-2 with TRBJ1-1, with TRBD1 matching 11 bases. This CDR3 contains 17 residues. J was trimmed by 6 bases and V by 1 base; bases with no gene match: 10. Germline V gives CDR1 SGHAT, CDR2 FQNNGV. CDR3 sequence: CASSLGPRGQGVAEAFF. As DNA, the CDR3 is TGTGCCAGCAGCTTAGGTCCAAGGGGACAGGGGGTCGCTGAAGCTTTCTTT.

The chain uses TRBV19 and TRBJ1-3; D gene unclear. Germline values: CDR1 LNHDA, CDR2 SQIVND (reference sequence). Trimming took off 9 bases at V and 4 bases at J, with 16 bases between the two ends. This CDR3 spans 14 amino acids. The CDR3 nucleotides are TGTGCCAGCTCGCGGTACCAACTAGGAAACACCATATATTTT. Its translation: CASSRYQLGNTIYF.

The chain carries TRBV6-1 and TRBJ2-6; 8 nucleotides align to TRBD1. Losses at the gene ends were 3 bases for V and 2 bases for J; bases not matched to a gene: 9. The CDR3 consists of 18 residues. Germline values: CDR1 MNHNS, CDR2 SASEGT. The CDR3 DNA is TGTGCCAGCAGTGATATTGGGAGACAGGGGACTGGGGCCAACGTCCTGACTTTC. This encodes CASSDIGRQGTGANVLTF.

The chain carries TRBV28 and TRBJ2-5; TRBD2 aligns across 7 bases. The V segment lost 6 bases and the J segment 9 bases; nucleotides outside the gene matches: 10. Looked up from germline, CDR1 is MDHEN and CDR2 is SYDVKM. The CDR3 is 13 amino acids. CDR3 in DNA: TGTGCCAGCAGGGTGCGGGGGATCGGGGCCCAGTACTTC. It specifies CASRVRGIGAQYF. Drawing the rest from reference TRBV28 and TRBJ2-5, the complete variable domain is DVKVTQSSRYLVKRTGEKVFLECVQDMDHENMFWYRQDPGLGLRLIYFSYDVKMKEKGDIPEGYSVSREKKERFSLILESASTNQTSMYLCASRVRGIGAQYFGPGTRLLVL.

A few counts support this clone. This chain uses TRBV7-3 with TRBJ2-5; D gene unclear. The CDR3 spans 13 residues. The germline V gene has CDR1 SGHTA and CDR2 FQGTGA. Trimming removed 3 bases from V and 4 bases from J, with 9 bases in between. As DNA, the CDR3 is TGTGCCAGCAGCTTTGACTCCCCAGAGACCCAGTACTTC. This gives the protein CASSFDSPETQYF.

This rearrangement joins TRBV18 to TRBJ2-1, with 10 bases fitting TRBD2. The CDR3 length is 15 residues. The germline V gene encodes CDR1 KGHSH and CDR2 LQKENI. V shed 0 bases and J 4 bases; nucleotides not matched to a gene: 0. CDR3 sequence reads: CASSPPGLAYNEQFF. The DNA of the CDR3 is TGTGCCAGCTCACCACCGGGACTAGCGTACAATGAGCAGTTCTTC. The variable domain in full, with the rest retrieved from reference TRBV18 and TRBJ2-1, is NAGVMQNPRHLVRRRGQEARLRCSPMKGHSHVYWYRQLPEEGLKFMVYLQKENIIDESGMPKERFSAEFPKEGPSILRIQQVVRGDSAAYFCASSPPGLAYNEQFFGPGTRLTVL.

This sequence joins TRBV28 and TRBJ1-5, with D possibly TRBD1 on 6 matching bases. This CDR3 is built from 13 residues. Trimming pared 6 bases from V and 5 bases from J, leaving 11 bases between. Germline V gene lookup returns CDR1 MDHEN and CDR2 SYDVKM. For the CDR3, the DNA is TGTGCCAGCAGCAGGGGTTTCCATCAGCCCCAGCATTTT. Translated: CASSRGFHQPQHF.

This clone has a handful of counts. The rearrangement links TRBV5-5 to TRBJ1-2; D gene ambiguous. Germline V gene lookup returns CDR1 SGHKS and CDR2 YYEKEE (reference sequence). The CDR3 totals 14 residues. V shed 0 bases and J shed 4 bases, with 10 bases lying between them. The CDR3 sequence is CASSLVSGPYGYTF. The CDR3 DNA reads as TGTGCCAGCAGCTTGGTCTCTGGGCCCTATGGCTACACCTTC.

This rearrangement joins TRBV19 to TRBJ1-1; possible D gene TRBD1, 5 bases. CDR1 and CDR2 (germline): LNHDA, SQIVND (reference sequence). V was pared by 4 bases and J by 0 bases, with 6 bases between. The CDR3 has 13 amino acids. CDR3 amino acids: CASSTRVNTEAFF. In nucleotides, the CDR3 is TGTGCCAGTAGTACCAGGGTGAACACTGAAGCTTTCTTT.

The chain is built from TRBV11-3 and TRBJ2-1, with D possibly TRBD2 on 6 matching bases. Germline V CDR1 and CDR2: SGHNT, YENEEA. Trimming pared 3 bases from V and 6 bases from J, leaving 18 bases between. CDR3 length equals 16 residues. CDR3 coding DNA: TGTGCCAGCAGCTTTGACGGGAGAGCGACGGGCAATGAGCAGTTCTTC. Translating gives CASSFDGRATGNEQFF. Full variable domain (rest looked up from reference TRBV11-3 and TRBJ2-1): EAGVVQSPRYKIIEKKQPVAFWCNPISGHNTLYWYLQNLGQGPELLIRYENEEAVDDSQLPKDRFSAERLKGVDSTLKIQPAELGDSAVYLCASSFDGRATGNEQFFGPGTRLTVL.

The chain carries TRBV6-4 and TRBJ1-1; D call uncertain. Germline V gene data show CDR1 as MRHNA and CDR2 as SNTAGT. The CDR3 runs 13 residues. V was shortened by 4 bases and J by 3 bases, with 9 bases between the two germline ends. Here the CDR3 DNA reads TGTGCCAGCAGTGCCTCCCCTGACACTGAAGCTTTCTTT. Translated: CASSASPDTEAFF.

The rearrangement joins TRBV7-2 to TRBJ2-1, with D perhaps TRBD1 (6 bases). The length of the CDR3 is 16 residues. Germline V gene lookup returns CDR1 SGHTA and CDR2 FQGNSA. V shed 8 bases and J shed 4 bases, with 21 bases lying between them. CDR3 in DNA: TGTGCCAGCTTACTTCAGACAGGCCCTACTTACAATGAGCAGTTCTTC. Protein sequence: CASLLQTGPTYNEQFF.